This TCR beta chain was recorded in a study of cytotoxic CD8 clonotypes in ibrutinib-treated CLL. Study background: In all, about eleven patients were relapsed/refractory, under 16 were treatment-naive and approximately 17 were IGHV unmutated.

Assay used: immunoSEQ multiplex PCR; TCRdb lists only in-frame clones, some missing. The sample holds approximately 140,000 clones; roughly 90% are singletons and the top ten take about 10%. Germline CDR1 is LNHDA and CDR2 is SQIVND (reference sequence). V was clipped by 5 bases and J by 7 bases; unmatched bases: 20. This CDR3 has 18 amino acids. This clone was observed a single time. The sample was PBMCs, taken after 12 months of ibrutinib treatment. The TCR originated in a human donor with chronic lymphocytic leukemia. This rearrangement joins TRBV19 to TRBJ2-7; 10 positions agree with TRBD2. The CDR3 sequence: CASSPPFEREGRGEEQYF. The CDR3 nucleotides are TGTGCCAGTAGTCCCCCGTTTGAGCGGGAGGGCCGGGGGGAAGAGCAGTACTTC.